The next 7 T cell receptor beta chains were all read from a single sample in a study of T cells in Graves' hyperthyroidism and ophthalmopathy (dated by TCRdb to the late 2010s). The method was multiplex PCR. Sequenced using an Illumina HiSeq 2000. The TCR beta CDR3 regions were amplified from the RNA transcripts. The first round of RT-PCR for the TCR CDR3 was performed with the HTBI primer set and the Qiagen OneStep RT-PCR kit. The raw public reads went through TCRdb reprocessing: fastp at Q25, MiXCR clone calling, in-frame beta chains kept. Each CDR3 protein appears once, grouped with its most common genes and DNA. Within this sample are about 610,000 distinct CDR3 sequences, with around 15% of them counted one time only. Roughly 3.4% of the sample lies in the top ten. The sequenced material came from blood. The receptors were sampled from a woman in her 40s with Graves' ophthalmopathy.

This clonotype has a handful of counts. This may be a read error: a much more frequent sequence differs by one nucleotide. The CDR3 DNA is TGTGCCATCAGTCGGGACTACCAAGAGACCCAGTGCTTC. It translates to CAISRDYQETQCF. This sequence joins TRBV10-3 and TRBJ2-5, with 7 bases aligning to TRBD2. The germline V gene encodes CDR1 ENHRY and CDR2 SYGVKD. This CDR3 is built from 13 residues.

This clonotype was detected many times. The chain joins TRBV3-1 to TRBJ2-2, with TRBD1 matching over 7 bases. V gave up 5 bases and J gave up 6 bases; unmatched junction bases: 3. CDR1 and CDR2 from the germline V gene are LGHDT and YNNKEL (reference sequence). The CDR3 has 13 residues. The chain's CDR3 is CASSFQGAGELFF. Here the CDR3 DNA reads TGTGCCAGCAGCTTTCAGGGGGCCGGGGAGCTGTTTTTT.

This clonotype has a handful of counts. The chain employs TRBV27 and TRBJ1-3; the D is unclear. The CDR3 loop spans 17 amino acids. V lost 2 bases and J lost 0, with 14 bases in between. Germline V gene lookup returns CDR1 MNHEY and CDR2 SMNVEV (reference sequence). The CDR3: CASSLSPDPSSGNTIYF. CDR3 in DNA: TGTGCCAGCAGTTTAAGTCCGGACCCCAGCTCTGGAAACACCATATATTTT.

Regarding this clonotype: A single base separates this from a much larger clone, so it may be a read error. The CDR3 end shows no conserved phenylalanine or tryptophan, and so a read error is likely. The V gene is TRBV28, the J gene TRBJ1-5; D is unclear. Per germline, CDR1 MDHEN and CDR2 SYDVKM. Trimming took off 6 bases at V and 0 bases at J, with 15 bases between the two ends. There are 16 residues in the CDR3. The CDR3 loop is CASSSDDSYSNQPQHS. In DNA form, the CDR3 reads TGTGCCAGCAGCTCCGACGATAGCTATAGCAATCAGCCCCAGCATTCT.

The chain uses TRBV7-2 and TRBJ2-1, with TRBD2 as a possible D gene (6 bases). The CDR3 consists of 16 residues. V dropped 5 bases and J dropped 8 bases, with 22 bases sitting between them. Germline V gene lookup returns CDR1 SGHTA and CDR2 FQGNSA. CDR3 in DNA: TGTGCCAGCAGCCGGACTTGGGGGGTGGTTACTGATGAGCAGTTCTTC. This sequence encodes CASSRTWGVVTDEQFF.

There are a few counts of this clonotype. CDR3 sequence: CASRRTVSWAPNEKLFF. In nucleotides, the CDR3 is TGTGCCAGCAGAAGGACAGTCTCCTGGGCCCCTAATGAAAAACTGTTTTTT. This rearrangement joins TRBV11-2 to TRBJ1-4; TRBD1 might be the D (6 bases). This CDR3 has 17 amino acids. The ends were cut back, 6 bases at V and 3 bases at J, with 20 bases in the middle. Germline V gives CDR1 SGHAT, CDR2 FQNNGV. Variable domain in full (rest from reference TRBV11-2 and TRBJ1-4): EAGVAQSPRYKIIEKRQSVAFWCNPISGHATLYWYQQILGQGPKLLIQFQNNGVVDDSQLPKDRFSAERLKGVDSTLKIQPAKLEDSAVYLCASRRTVSWAPNEKLFFGSGTQLSVL.

The sample holds a few counts of this clonotype. J is TRBJ2-4 and V is TRBV6-1; TRBD2 agrees at 10 bases. The CDR3 is 15 amino acids. Germline CDR1 reads MNHNS; CDR2 reads SASEGT. The trim removed 1 base at V and 3 bases at J, leaving 0 bases unmatched. For the CDR3, the DNA is TGTGCCAGCAGTGAAGGGACTAGCGGCAAAAACATTCAGTACTTC. This gives the protein CASSEGTSGKNIQYF.